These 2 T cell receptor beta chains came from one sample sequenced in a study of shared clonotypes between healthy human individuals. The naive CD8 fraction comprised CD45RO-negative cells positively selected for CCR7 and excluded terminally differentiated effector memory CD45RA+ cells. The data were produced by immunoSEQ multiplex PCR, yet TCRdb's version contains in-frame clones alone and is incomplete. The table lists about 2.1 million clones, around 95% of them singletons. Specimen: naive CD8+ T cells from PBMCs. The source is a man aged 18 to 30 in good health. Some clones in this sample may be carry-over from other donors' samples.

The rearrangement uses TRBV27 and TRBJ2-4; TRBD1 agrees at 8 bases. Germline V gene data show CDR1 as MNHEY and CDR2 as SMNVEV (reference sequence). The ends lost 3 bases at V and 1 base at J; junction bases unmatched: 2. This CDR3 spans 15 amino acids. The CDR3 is CASSFRDRAKNIQYF. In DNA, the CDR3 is TGTGCCAGCAGTTTCCGGGACAGGGCCAAAAACATTCAGTACTTC.

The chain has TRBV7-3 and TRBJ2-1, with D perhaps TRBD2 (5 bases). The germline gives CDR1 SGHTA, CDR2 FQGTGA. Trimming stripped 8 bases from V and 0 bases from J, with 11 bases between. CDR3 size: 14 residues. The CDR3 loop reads CASGRSGSYNEQFF. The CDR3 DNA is TGTGCCAGCGGCAGGAGCGGCTCCTACAATGAGCAGTTCTTC.